This is a list of T cell receptor beta chains from one sample in a study of blood T cell repertoires in COVID-19. Profiling relied on immunoSEQ multiplex PCR, and the TCRdb table lists in-frame clones only, not all of them. The sample lists over 150,000 clones, 70% to 90% occurring once. The material sequenced was peripheral blood. The receptors were gathered from a man between 65 and 85 years old with active or convalescent COVID-19. The CDR3 runs from the conserved cysteine through the conserved F or W.

>TRBJ1-1|TRBV6-5
CASSYHVTENTEAFF
>TRBJ2-7|TRBV5-4
CASSRQTGIDEQYF
>TRBJ1-2|TRBV28
CASSSPGQGTNYGYTF
>TRBJ2-5|TRBV6-6
CASSWGLGSQETQYF
>TRBJ1-2|TRBV3-1/TRBV3-2
CASSQEGQVIFF
>TRBJ1-4|TRBV19
CASSSRETGRTNEKLFF
>TRBJ1-2|TRBV5-1
CASNLDRNYGYTF
>TRBJ1-5|TRBV6-5
CASSSSGQPQHF
>TRBJ1-1|TRBV5-1
CASLGPGETEAFF
>TRBJ2-1|TRBV11-2
CASSLGQRSYNEQFF
>TRBJ2-3|TRBV6-5
CATFQAYTDTQYF
>TRBJ2-3|TRBV7-3
CASSLSIPTDTQYF
>TRBJ2-7|TRBV7-2
CASREWTDYEQYF
>TRBJ1-5|TRBV12-3/TRBV12-4
CASSKTRGQPQHF
>TRBJ1-5|TRBV12-3/TRBV12-4
CASSLQGSQPQHF
>TRBJ2-2|TRBV7-7
CASSPQGASTGELFF
>TRBJ1-2|TRBV10-2
CASSEPDSLNYGYTF
>TRBJ2-6|TRBV18
CASSPTTGTGANVLTF
>TRBJ2-1|TRBV9
CASSAGTSGRNEQFF
>TRBJ2-1|TRBV15
CATSRDQAGALNEQFF
>TRBJ1-6|TRBV12-3/TRBV12-4
CASSNLPLAPLHF
>TRBJ2-1|TRBV3-1/TRBV3-2
CASSQDRGLAEQFF
>TRBJ2-5|TRBV2
CASSDNRQETQYF
>TRBJ1-4|TRBV6-5
CASRQGGNNEKLFF
>TRBJ2-5|TRBV9
CASSEGWWETQYF
>TRBJ2-5|TRBV19
CASSPGVAGLGETQYF
>TRBJ2-2|TRBV5-6
CASSLWGVEAGPGELFF
>TRBJ2-3|TRBV11-2
CASSLVVQTITDTQYF
>TRBJ1-6|TRBV12-5
CASGFSRSSYNSPLHF
>TRBJ2-7|TRBV7-9
CASSLPQGQNYEQYF
>TRBJ2-3|TRBV12-5
CASGLDGGTDTQYF
>TRBJ2-1|TRBV27
CASSLYGTGGYNEQFF
>TRBJ1-2|TRBV6-5
CASSPEAGHYGYTF
>TRBJ1-5|TRBV5-5
CASSLTGDSNQPQHF
>TRBJ1-2|TRBV25-1
CASSEFHGVFYGYTF
>TRBJ2-3|TRBV7-2
CASSPRLASDTQYF
>TRBJ1-4|TRBV7-2
CASSKTQGATNEKLFF
>TRBJ2-3|TRBV5-1
CASSLRLAGRSTDTQYF
>TRBJ1-3|TRBV28
CASSGAAGNTIYF
>TRBJ2-5|TRBV2
CASKTGEYQETQYF
>TRBJ1-6|TRBV27
CASSSPGQGNSPLHF
>TRBJ2-7|TRBV5-1
CASSLQGQGREQYF
>TRBJ1-1|TRBV29-1
CSVGPRQAEFAFF
>TRBJ2-5|TRBV11-2
CASSRDRGPRETQYF
>TRBJ2-2|TRBV7-6
CASSPGLAGNTGELFF
>TRBJ1-1|TRBV19
CASSSSGLNTEAFF
>TRBJ1-5|TRBV30
CAWSHGGGNQPQHF
>TRBJ1-5|TRBV5-1
CASSPGTGYGPQHF
>TRBJ1-5|TRBV5-6
CASSSRQGKQPQHF
>TRBJ1-1|TRBV6-5
CASIDRGKVRTEAFF
>TRBJ2-1|TRBV28
CASSFGLAGYNEQFF
>TRBJ2-1|TRBV11-2
CASSQSSGGAYNEQFF
>TRBJ1-6|TRBV5-4
CATQTEASYNSPLHF
>TRBJ2-2|TRBV5-1
CASSTMALTGELFF
>TRBJ2-1|TRBV9
CASSVGLAGSSYNEQFF
>TRBJ1-4|TRBV4-1
CASSQAGTGSREKLFF
>TRBJ1-3|TRBV4-3
CASSQDWGFSRGTGNTIYF
>TRBJ2-2|TRBV6-4
CASRGQYTGELFF
>TRBJ2-7|TRBV5-1
CASSLPGWSYEQYF
>TRBJ1-1|TRBV14
CASSQEWGSLNTEAFF